The 6 T cell receptor beta chains below all came from one sample that was sequenced in a study of CD8 T cells in ankylosing spondylitis (TCRdb year 2017). Here is what the overall study found, with its caveats: Blood from ankylosing spondylitis patients appeared to be characterized by a TCR beta motif made up of eight highly homologous amino acid variants.

Library construction relied on 5' RACE. Sequencing took place on an Illumina HiSeq 2500. Using fastp at Q25 and MiXCR, TCRdb reprocessed the public reads and kept productive beta chains. Duplicate CDR3 protein sequences are folded into a single record with the most common DNA and genes. For this sample there are approximately 300,000 distinct CDR3 sequences; approximately 8% appear just once. Approximately 15% of the sample is taken by the ten largest. These receptors' antigens are unknown. The source material was blood, either unsorted or a sorted T cell fraction (not recorded which). These receptors were taken from a male donor with ankylosing spondylitis.

V is TRBV18 and J is TRBJ1-2, with TRBD1 identical over 8 bases. The CDR3 covers 16 residues. The V and J ends lost 6 bases and 1 base, in that order; junction bases with no gene match: 10. Germline V CDR1 and CDR2: KGHSH, LQKENI. As DNA, the CDR3 is TGTGCCAGCTCTGGTGGACAGGGCCGCTATAACTATGGCTACACCTTC. Its protein product is CASSGGQGRYNYGYTF.

This clonotype was counted at least ten times. This chain connects TRBV10-3 to TRBJ2-1; 8 bases fit TRBD1. Germline-derived CDR1 and CDR2 are ENHRY and SYGVKD. The junction had 5 bases not matched to a gene; V was cut back by 0 bases and J by 7 bases. The length of the CDR3 is 15 residues. For the CDR3, the DNA is TGTGCCATCAGTGAGTCGATGACAGGGGTAAATGAGCAGTTCTTC. Translation: CAISESMTGVNEQFF.

This clonotype was counted a few times. The CDR3 region has the DNA TGCGCCAGCAGCCCCGTAGTGGGTCTGGGGCGCCAAGAGACCCAGTACTTC. Protein: CASSPVVGLGRQETQYF. The rearrangement links TRBV5-1 to TRBJ2-5, with TRBD1 as a possible D gene (5 bases). The CDR3 extends over 17 amino acids. Germline assignment: CDR1 SGHRS and CDR2 YFSETQ. Trimming removed 4 bases at V and 1 base at J, with 20 bases between. Supplemented by reference TRBV5-1 and TRBJ2-5, the full variable domain reads KAGVTQTPRYLIKTRGQQVTLSCSPISGHRSVSWYQQTPGQGLQFLFEYFSETQRNKGNFPGRFSGRQFSNSRSEMNVSTLELGDSALYLCASSPVVGLGRQETQYFGPGTRLLVL.

In its sample, this clonotype was seen a few times. CDR3 residues: CASSFRRVNTEAFF. The CDR3 nucleotides are TGCGCCAGCAGCTTCCGCAGGGTGAACACTGAAGCTTTCTTT. The chain has TRBV5-1 and TRBJ1-1, with D perhaps TRBD1 (5 bases). Germline V gene lookup returns CDR1 SGHRS and CDR2 YFSETQ. V lost 2 bases and J 0 bases, leaving 8 bases between the germline ends. The CDR3 consists of 14 residues.

This rearrangement joins TRBV4-3 to TRBJ2-7; 7 bases fit TRBD2. Looked up from germline, CDR1 is LGHNA and CDR2 is YSLEER. V trimming: 1 base; J trimming: 7 bases; junction bases outside the gene matches: 4. CDR3 length equals 13 residues. This CDR3 reads CASSQGAGREQYF. The CDR3 DNA follows: TGCGCCAGCAGCCAAGGGGCCGGGAGGGAGCAGTACTTC.

This rearrangement joins TRBV7-2 to TRBJ2-3, with D perhaps TRBD2 (5 bases). Germline loops: CDR1 SGHTA, CDR2 FQGNSA. CDR3 size: 16 residues. V lost 2 bases to trimming and J lost 2 bases, with 14 bases between them. The CDR3 sequence is CASSLLAWRFTDTQYF. CDR3 in DNA: TGTGCCAGCAGCTTACTCGCTTGGAGGTTCACAGATACGCAGTATTTT.